This T cell receptor beta chain emerged from a study of CD4 T cells in relation to SARS-CoV-2 and coronaviruses. The study, taken as a whole, reports: Culture-expanded clones reflect memory recall rather than primary priming during culture.

The assay was immunoSEQ multiplex PCR, and TCRdb's table has in-frame clones only and misses some. The table shows about 65,000 clones, with over 80% occurring only once. CD4+ T cells from unexposed donors were obtained before the COVID-19 pandemic (2011-2018). Germline V gene sequence: CDR1 MGHDK, CDR2 SYGVNS. This CDR3 is built from 15 residues. Between the trimmed V and J ends, which lost 3 bases and 8 bases, there was a span of 16 bases. Points on this clone: What it recognizes is unknown.

The specimen was memory CD4+ T cells from PBMCs. This chain links TRBV25-1 with TRBJ1-4, with D possibly TRBD1 on 5 matching bases. The receptor was derived from a human donor in good health. The CDR3 loop is CASSDALGGGEKLFF. CDR3 DNA: TGTGCCAGCAGTGATGCTCTCGGGGGTGGGGAAAAACTGTTTTTT.